The 25 T cell receptor beta chains listed next were all sequenced from one sample in a study of T cell repertoires in cytomegalovirus infection. TCRdb re-derived calls from the reads in MiXCR, one entry per CDR3 protein. The repertoire includes around 540,000 distinct CDR3 sequences, 33% of them detected once, and 15% to 20% sits in the top ten. For these receptors, no antigen is known. Specimen: cultured PBMCs, collected from culture after CMV antigen stimulation. The receptors here all came from a human donor in good health (CMV status not recorded). Some clones in this sample may be carry-over from other donors' samples.

The chain carries TRBV12-3 or TRBV12-4 and TRBJ1-1, with 9 bases aligning to TRBD1. Trimming removed 6 bases from V and 6 bases from J; junction bases left unmatched: 11. This CDR3 spans 15 amino acids. CDR3: CASRVTGQGLAEAFF. Here the CDR3 DNA reads TGTGCCAGCAGGGTCACGGGACAGGGTTTGGCTGAAGCTTTCTTT.

The sample holds a few counts of this clonotype. V gene TRBV6-2 or TRBV6-3 combines with J gene TRBJ1-3; D is unresolved. Germline V gene data show CDR1 as MNHEY and CDR2 as SVGEGT. Trimming left V 8 bases short and J 4 bases short, with 12 bases between. CDR3 length: 13 residues. CDR3 nucleotides: TGTGCCAGCCGCGACGTCATGGGAAACACCATATATTTT. Its translation: CASRDVMGNTIYF.

The chain is built from TRBV15 and TRBJ1-3, with D possibly being TRBD1 (5 bases). Germline CDR1 is LNHNV and CDR2 is YYDKDF (reference sequence). There are 15 residues in the CDR3. V lost 1 base to trimming and J lost 0 bases, with 7 bases between them. CDR3 nucleotides: TGTGCCACCAGCAGAGGACAGAGCTCTGGAAACACCATATATTTT. Its protein product is CATSRGQSSGNTIYF.

The chain combines TRBV5-1 with TRBJ2-3, with TRBD2 identical over 11 bases. The CDR3 runs 16 residues. Germline CDR1 and CDR2: SGHRS and YFSETQ. The ends lost 4 bases at V and 2 bases at J; junction bases unmatched: 6. CDR3 protein: CASSRVAGGPTDTQYF. For the CDR3, the DNA is TGCGCCAGCAGCCGAGTAGCGGGAGGGCCCACAGATACGCAGTATTTT.

This clonotype was counted a few times. The gene calls are TRBV6-2 or TRBV6-3 and TRBJ1-5; the D is unclear. CDR3 length equals 14 residues. Germline values: CDR1 MNHEY, CDR2 SVGEGT. Between the trimmed V and J ends, which lost 2 bases and 5 bases, there was a span of 10 bases. In DNA form, the CDR3 reads TGTGCCAGCAGTTACACCGGGGAGGATCAGCCCCAGCATTTT. Its protein is CASSYTGEDQPQHF.

The chain links TRBV7-9 to TRBJ1-4, with D possibly TRBD1 on 6 matching bases. The V end was cut by 3 bases, the J end by 8 bases, with 13 bases between. The germline CDR1 and CDR2 sequences are SEHNR and FQNEAQ (reference sequence). The CDR3 spans 14 residues. CDR3 residues: CASSFGNRGEKLFF. CDR3 bases: TGTGCCAGCAGCTTTGGAAATAGGGGGGAAAAACTGTTTTTT.

The gene calls are TRBV24-1 and TRBJ1-1; D remains unclear. The germline CDR1 and CDR2 sequences are KGHDR and SFDVKD. V was pared by 1 base and J by 4 bases, with 6 bases between. The CDR3 sequence is 13 residues long. The DNA for the CDR3 is TGTGCCACCAGTGATTTACGAGGCACTGAAGCTTTCTTT. Protein: CATSDLRGTEAFF.

The chain carries TRBV27 and TRBJ1-6; D ambiguous. This CDR3 spans 15 amino acids. V was cut by 4 bases and J by 3 bases, with 10 bases left in between. Germline V gives CDR1 MNHEY, CDR2 SMNVEV (reference sequence). Here the CDR3 reads CASSSGFSYNSPLHF. In nucleotides, the CDR3 is TGTGCCAGCAGTTCCGGGTTTAGCTATAATTCACCCCTCCACTTT.

Only a few counts were recorded for this clonotype. This CDR3 reads CASSLFQGATTGELFF. The CDR3 DNA follows: TGTGCCAGCAGCTTATTTCAGGGGGCGACCACCGGGGAGCTGTTTTTT. V and J are TRBV7-6 and TRBJ2-2; 8 nucleotides align to TRBD1. From germline, CDR1 is SGHVS and CDR2 FNYEAQ. Trimming removed 2 bases from V and 4 bases from J; junction bases left unmatched: 6. The CDR3 covers 16 residues. Variable domain in full (rest from reference TRBV7-6 and TRBJ2-2): GAGVSQSPRYKVTKRGQDVALRCDPISGHVSLYWYRQALGQGPEFLTYFNYEAQQDKSGLPNDRFSAERPEGSISTLTIQRTEQRDSAMYRCASSLFQGATTGELFFGEGSRLTVL.

This clonotype appeared once. The chain recombines TRBV7-7 with TRBJ2-5; 8 bases are shared with TRBD2. Germline CDR1 and CDR2: SSHAT and FNYEAQ (reference sequence). V was clipped by 5 bases and J by 2 bases; unmatched bases: 7. This CDR3 is 15 amino acids long. Written as DNA, the CDR3 is TGTGCCAGCAGCCAAGCGGGAGCTAGGCAAGAGACCCAGTACTTC. Protein product: CASSQAGARQETQYF.

This sequence joins TRBV6-2 or TRBV6-3 and TRBJ2-1; 9 bases match TRBD2. With V trimmed by 6 bases and J by 5 bases, 20 bases remained unmatched. Looked up from germline, CDR1 is MNHEY and CDR2 is SVGEGT. This CDR3 is 19 amino acids long. CDR3 in DNA: TGTGCCAGCAGCCTACTCCTTTTCAGTTTAGTAGCGGGAGACAATGAGCAGTTCTTC. This encodes CASSLLLFSLVAGDNEQFF.

The chain has TRBV4-1 and TRBJ1-2, with TRBD1 as a possible D gene (6 bases). Trimming pared 6 bases from V and 2 bases from J, leaving 28 bases between. CDR1 and CDR2 (germline): MGHRA, YSYEKL. The CDR3 is 19 residues long. Here the CDR3 reads CASRDPTAQRTADNYGYTF. DNA for the CDR3: TGCGCCAGCAGAGACCCTACCGCTCAAAGGACAGCCGACAACTATGGCTACACCTTC.

This clonotype was seen a handful of times. The chain recombines TRBV19 with TRBJ1-6; unclear D gene. Trimming took off 6 bases at V and 1 base at J, with 13 bases between the two ends. The germline gives CDR1 LNHDA, CDR2 SQIVND (reference sequence). CDR3 length: 16 residues. The DNA for the CDR3 is TGTGCCAGTAGGTCGTTGGCCGTATCCTATAATTCACCCCTCCACTTT. Its protein product is CASRSLAVSYNSPLHF.

This clonotype was counted only a few times. The chain links TRBV10-3 to TRBJ2-7; 9 nucleotides agree with TRBD2. There are 15 residues in the CDR3. CDR1 is ENHRY and CDR2 is SYGVKD in the germline V gene. V shed 0 bases, J shed 6 bases, and the junction held 6 bases outside the gene matches. The CDR3 protein is CAISESSGSLAEQYV. CDR3 DNA: TGTGCCATCAGTGAGTCTAGCGGGAGCCTAGCCGAGCAGTACGTC.

This clonotype was picked up many times. The chain couples TRBV12-3 or TRBV12-4 to TRBJ1-2; 7 bases line up with TRBD1. CDR3 size: 13 residues. Losses at the gene ends were 5 bases for V and 4 bases for J; bases not matched to a gene: 4. Here the CDR3 reads CASSPGQPYGYTF. CDR3 DNA sequence: TGTGCCAGCAGTCCGGGACAGCCCTATGGCTACACCTTC.

The sample holds a few counts of this clonotype. This chain uses TRBV7-2 with TRBJ2-3; D is undetermined. The length of the CDR3 is 11 residues. Trimming left V 5 bases short and J 10 bases short, with 10 bases between. The V gene's germline CDR1 is SGHTA and CDR2 FQGNSA. The CDR3 DNA follows: TGTGCCAGCAGCCCACGTTTCTCGCAGTATTTT. Its translation is CASSPRFSQYF.

The rearrangement uses TRBV10-3 and TRBJ2-1, with 7 positions matching TRBD1. The CDR3 length is 14 residues. Trimming took 6 bases from V and 6 from J; bases not matched to a gene: 8. Germline CDR1 is ENHRY and CDR2 is SYGVKD. CDR3 bases: TGTGCCATCAGCCGGGACAGTGGGGGCAATGAGCAGTTCTTC. Its protein is CAISRDSGGNEQFF.

This clonotype was counted many times. The rearrangement uses TRBV7-2 and TRBJ1-1; possibly TRBD1 for D (5 bases). Germline-derived CDR1 and CDR2 are SGHTA and FQGNSA. CDR3 length equals 13 residues. The V end lost 6 bases, the J end lost 7 bases, and 15 bases lay between the germline ends. In nucleotides, the CDR3 is TGTGCCAGCAGTCGGGACGCAGCGGGTGAAGCTTTCTTT. This encodes CASSRDAAGEAFF.

A single count supports this clonotype. The rearrangement links TRBV6-6 to TRBJ2-3; unclear D gene. The CDR3 has 11 residues. Germline values: CDR1 MNHNY, CDR2 SVGAGI (reference sequence). Trimming cost V 4 bases and J 5 bases, with 4 bases left between them. The CDR3 loop is CASSSKDTQYF. In DNA, the CDR3 is TGTGCCAGCAGTTCTAAAGATACGCAGTATTTT.

The CDR3: CATSDPDRKQFF. The CDR3 bases are TGTGCCACCAGTGATCCGGACAGAAAGCAGTTCTTC. The rearrangement uses TRBV24-1 and TRBJ2-1, with a possible D match to TRBD1 (6 bases). Germline V lookup: CDR1 KGHDR, CDR2 SFDVKD. V lost 3 bases to trimming and J lost 11 bases, with 10 bases between them. The CDR3 loop spans 12 amino acids.

This rearrangement joins TRBV6-8 to TRBJ2-2, with D uncertain. This CDR3 comprises 15 residues. Trimming took 2 bases from V and 2 from J, leaving 9 bases between them. CDR1 and CDR2 (germline): MNHGY, SAAAGT. The CDR3 bases are TGTGCCAGCAGTTACGAAAGCTATAACACCGGGGAGCTGTTTTTT. Protein product: CASSYESYNTGELFF.

The V gene is TRBV11-2, the J gene TRBJ2-3; D uncertain. The CDR3 has 13 residues. Germline V gene sequence: CDR1 SGHAT, CDR2 FQNNGV. Trimming cost V 3 bases and J 9 bases, with 13 bases left between them. DNA for the CDR3: TGTGCCAGCAGCTTCGGAGATTTGGACACGCAGTATTTT. The encoded protein is CASSFGDLDTQYF.

This clonotype came up a few times. The chain links TRBV7-2 to TRBJ2-1; 11 bases are a match to TRBD2. The CDR3 has 20 residues. V shed 5 bases, J shed 5 bases, and the junction held 20 bases outside the gene matches. Germline CDR1 and CDR2: SGHTA and FQGNSA. CDR3 in amino acids: CASSLLLMTSGNNPHNEQFF. The CDR3 DNA follows: TGTGCCAGCAGCCTCCTCCTAATGACTAGCGGGAATAACCCACACAATGAGCAGTTCTTC. Together with reference TRBV7-2 and TRBJ2-1, the CDR3 gives the full variable domain: GAGVSQSPSNKVTEKGKDVELRCDPISGHTALYWYRQSLGQGLEFLIYFQGNSAPDKSGLPSDRFSAERTGGSVSTLTIQRTQQEDSAVYLCASSLLLMTSGNNPHNEQFFGPGTRLTVL.

This clonotype was detected a few times. The chain links TRBV4-3 to TRBJ1-1; the D is unclear. V dropped 4 bases and J dropped 5 bases, with 14 bases sitting between them. CDR1 LGHNA and CDR2 YSLEER come from the germline V gene. This CDR3 comprises 14 residues. CDR3 residues: CASSRNPSVTEAFF. In nucleotides, the CDR3 is TGCGCCAGCAGCCGGAATCCAAGTGTGACTGAAGCTTTCTTT.

The genes are TRBV12-3 or TRBV12-4 and TRBJ2-7; D remains unclear. Trimming removed 3 bases from V and 1 base from J, with 13 bases in between. The CDR3 consists of 15 residues. DNA for the CDR3: TGTGCCAGCAGTTTCGAGGCCCTGACTTCCTACGAGCAGTACTTC. Amino acid sequence: CASSFEALTSYEQYF.